This TCR beta chain was recovered during a study of blood T cell repertoires in COVID-19. Using immunoSEQ multiplex PCR, the repertoire was profiled, and TCRdb retains in-frame clones only, with some absent. The sample has under 250,000 clones; roughly four fifths are singletons. Recruits, aged roughly 18 to 100 years, lived in under 25 US areas. The sequenced sample was PBMCs or T cells enriched from blood (not recorded which). This sequence was found in a man between 60 and 75 years old who had recovered from COVID-19.

The CDR3, as DNA: TGTGCCTTTCGCCTGGGGGCACCTAATGAAAAACTGTTTTTT. It codes for CAFRLGAPNEKLFF. The chain links TRBV30 to TRBJ1-4, with D possibly TRBD1 on 6 matching bases. The CDR3 has 14 amino acids. CDR1 and CDR2 from the germline V gene are GTSNPN and SVGIG (reference sequence). Trimming left V 7 bases short and J 3 bases short, with 15 bases between.